A few counts support the clone carrying this T cell receptor (beta chain). The source of the sample is a study of blood T cells in healthy people across ages. Primers used in a second PCR of roughly 7 to 12 cycles were a sample-barcoded 5' primer and a J-beta primer mix. A minimum of 3 million CDR3-containing paired-end reads was obtained for each sample. TCRdb re-called the 5' RACE reads with MiXCR, one entry per CDR3 protein. The sample carries 780,000 or so distinct CDR3 sequences, around 50% recorded once. Germline lookup yields CDR1 LGHDT and CDR2 YNNKEL (reference sequence). Germline trimming cut 5 bases from V and 8 bases from J; bases unmatched to any gene: 6. The CDR3 is made up of 13 amino acids.

The source is a man aged 40-49 years in good health. The source material was blood. The chain couples TRBV3-1 to TRBJ1-2, with 9 bases aligning to TRBD1. CDR3 sequence reads: CASSLPGQGGYTF. The CDR3 DNA reads TGTGCCAGCAGCTTACCGGGACAGGGAGGCTACACCTTC.